A single sample gave rise to the 10 T cell receptor beta chains below, sequenced in a study of response to subunit inactivated influenza vaccine. MiXCR, applied by TCRdb to the RT-PCR reads, yields one record per CDR3 protein. The table shows about 520,000 distinct CDR3 sequences, with around 25% occurring only once. The sample was CD4+ T cells sorted from PBMCs, taken 5 days after vaccination. All receptors come from a man aged 50 to 59 who received an inactivated influenza vaccine.

This clonotype was counted between two and nine times. This chain's CDR3 is CSATARTSYNEQFF. Here the CDR3 DNA reads TGCAGTGCTACCGCCAGGACATCCTACAATGAGCAGTTCTTC. This chain links TRBV20-1 with TRBJ2-1; D possibly corresponds to TRBD1 (5 bases). This CDR3 comprises 14 residues. Germline loops: CDR1 DFQATT, CDR2 SNEGSKA (reference sequence). With 4 bases removed from V and 1 base from J, the gap between germline ends came to 11 bases.

This clonotype appeared a few times. This chain joins TRBV5-1 and TRBJ2-1; possibly TRBD2 for D (7 bases). Trimming left V 6 bases short and J 5 bases short, with 15 bases between. The CDR3 has 14 residues. Looked up from germline, CDR1 is SGHRS and CDR2 is YFSETQ. The CDR3 here is CASTVRGANNEQFF. The CDR3, as DNA: TGCGCCAGCACAGTTCGGGGGGCGAACAATGAGCAGTTCTTC.

The V gene is TRBV20-1, the J gene TRBJ2-3; TRBD2 might be the D (6 bases). Per germline, CDR1 DFQATT and CDR2 SNEGSKA (reference sequence). V lost 0 bases and J lost 1, with 11 bases in between. This CDR3 comprises 15 residues. The CDR3 region is CSARDGRSGTDTQYF. Here the CDR3 DNA reads TGCAGTGCTAGAGATGGGAGGTCCGGCACAGATACGCAGTATTTT.

The gene calls are TRBV20-1 and TRBJ1-2, with D perhaps matching TRBD1 (6 bases). There are 14 residues in the CDR3. Germline V gives CDR1 DFQATT, CDR2 SNEGSKA (reference sequence). V dropped 4 bases and J dropped 0 bases, with 12 bases sitting between them. The CDR3 reads CSANSAGANYGYTF. DNA for the CDR3: TGCAGTGCTAATAGCGCAGGGGCTAACTATGGCTACACCTTC.

This clonotype was seen more than once but under ten times. The V gene is TRBV7-6, the J gene TRBJ2-7; tentatively, D is TRBD1 (5 bases). Germline V gene lookup returns CDR1 SGHVS and CDR2 FNYEAQ. The CDR3 covers 14 residues. V was trimmed by 1 base and J by 6 bases, leaving 13 bases between them. The CDR3 is CASSLVETATEQYF. The CDR3 coding sequence is TGTGCCAGCAGCTTAGTCGAGACAGCTACCGAGCAGTACTTC.

At least ten counts were recorded for this clonotype. V and J are TRBV7-2 and TRBJ2-7; the match to TRBD2 covers 9 bases. The V segment lost 2 bases and the J segment 2 bases; nucleotides outside the gene matches: 10. The germline CDR1 and CDR2 sequences are SGHTA and FQGNSA. This CDR3 spans 17 amino acids. The CDR3 sequence: CASSLFGGAGGTYEQYF. In DNA form, the CDR3 reads TGTGCCAGCAGCTTATTTGGGGGAGCGGGAGGAACCTACGAGCAGTACTTC.

V is TRBV15 and J is TRBJ2-5; 7 positions agree with TRBD1. Germline loops: CDR1 LNHNV, CDR2 YYDKDF (reference sequence). This CDR3 region has 14 residues. Unmatched junction bases numbered 3, after V lost 4 bases and J lost 1 base. CDR3 sequence reads: CATSTRDSQETQYF. CDR3 bases: TGTGCCACCAGCACCAGGGACAGCCAAGAGACCCAGTACTTC.

This chain uses TRBV29-1 with TRBJ2-5; 10 positions agree with TRBD1. CDR3 size: 14 residues. Germline CDR1 is SQVTM and CDR2 is ANQGSEA. With 3 bases clipped from V and 4 bases from J, the junction kept 5 bases outside the gene matches. The CDR3 nucleotides read TGCAGCGTTGACTCCGACAGGGGGCTAGAGACCCAGTACTTC. Its protein product is CSVDSDRGLETQYF. Full variable domain (rest looked up from reference TRBV29-1 and TRBJ2-5): SAVISQKPSRDICQRGTSLTIQCQVDSQVTMMFWYRQQPGQSLTLIATANQGSEATYESGFVIDKFPISRPNLTFSTLTVSNMSPEDSSIYLCSVDSDRGLETQYFGPGTRLLVL.

This clonotype was counted only a few times. The rearrangement links TRBV6-2 or TRBV6-3 to TRBJ2-7; 8 nucleotides align to TRBD1. The CDR3 runs 15 residues. Germline V gene sequence: CDR1 MNHEY, CDR2 SVGEGT. With V trimmed by 5 bases and J by 5 bases, 11 bases remained unmatched. CDR3 sequence reads: CASSNGQGNPHEQYF. The CDR3 region has the DNA TGTGCCAGCAGTAACGGACAGGGTAACCCGCACGAGCAGTACTTC.

This clonotype showed up just a few times. The rearrangement joins TRBV10-3 to TRBJ2-1; 10 bases line up with TRBD1. The J segment lost 7 bases and the V segment lost 5 bases, leaving 5 bases of the junction unmatched. This CDR3 spans 14 amino acids. Per germline, CDR1 ENHRY and CDR2 SYGVKD. In nucleotides, the CDR3 is TGTGCCATCAGTTCGGGACAGGGGAGGAATGAGCAGTTCTTC. Translated, it gives CAISSGQGRNEQFF.